This T cell receptor (beta chain) appears in the sequencing data of a study of blood T cell repertoires in COVID-19. As for the study in general: The origin of the acute and convalescent COVID-19 samples was the United States, Italy and Spain. Nucleic acid was either cDNA or gDNA, and it came from T cells, B-cell-depleted T cells, or PBMCs.

Authors' methods: Scientists estimated how many nucleated cells there were by amplifying reference gene primers. The table came from immunoSEQ multiplex PCR; TCRdb's copy has only in-frame clones and leaves some out. That table is the source of V, J and clone size, and D and trimming were worked out from the DNA. This table has nearly 200,000 clones, approximately 85% appearing once. The sequencing sample was made of peripheral blood. The receptor's source is a woman between 65 and 79 years old with active or convalescent COVID-19.

The CDR3 protein is CATQRSGLRETQYF. The CDR3 DNA reads TGTGCCACCCAGAGGTCGGGACTTCGGGAGACCCAGTACTTC. The chain joins TRBV24-1 to TRBJ2-5; D is perhaps TRBD2 (6 bases). Looked up from germline, CDR1 is KGHDR and CDR2 is SFDVKD. V was shortened by 9 bases and J by 5 bases, with 18 bases between the two germline ends. CDR3 length: 14 residues.